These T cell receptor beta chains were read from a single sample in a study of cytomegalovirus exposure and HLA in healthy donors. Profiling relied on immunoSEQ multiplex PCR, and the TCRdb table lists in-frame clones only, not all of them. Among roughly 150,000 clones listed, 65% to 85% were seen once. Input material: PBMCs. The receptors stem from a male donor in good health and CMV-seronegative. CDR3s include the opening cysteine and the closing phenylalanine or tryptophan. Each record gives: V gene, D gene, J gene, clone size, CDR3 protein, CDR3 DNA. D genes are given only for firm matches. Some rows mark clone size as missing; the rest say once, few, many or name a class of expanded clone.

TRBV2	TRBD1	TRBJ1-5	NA	CASSERARGLNQPQHF	TGTGCCAGCAGTGAACGAGCCAGGGGGCTCAATCAGCCCCAGCATTTT
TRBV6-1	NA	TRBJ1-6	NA	CASQVAGPYNSPLHF	TGTGCCAGCCAAGTGGCAGGGCCCTATAATTCACCCCTCCACTTT
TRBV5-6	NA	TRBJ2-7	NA	CASSSVDSPYEQYF	TGTGCCAGCAGCTCGGTGGACTCCCCCTACGAGCAGTACTTC
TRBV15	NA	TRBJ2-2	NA	CATSTRGAGELFF	TGTGCCACCAGCACACGGGGTGCCGGGGAGCTGTTTTTT
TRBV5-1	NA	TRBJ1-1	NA	CASSFAGPGTEAFF	TGCGCCAGCAGCTTTGCGGGGCCGGGCACTGAAGCTTTCTTT
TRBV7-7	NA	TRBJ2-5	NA	CASSYKTPQETQYF	TGTGCCAGCAGCTACAAGACACCACAAGAGACCCAGTACTTC
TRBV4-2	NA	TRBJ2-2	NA	CASSQESGAGELFF	TGTGCCAGCAGCCAAGAGTCCGGAGCCGGGGAGCTGTTTTTT
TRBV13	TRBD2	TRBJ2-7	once	CASSPGLSRFPYEQYF	TGTGCCAGCAGCCCGGGACTATCGAGATTTCCTTACGAGCAGTACTTC
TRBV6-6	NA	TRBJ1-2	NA	CASSYTSRDTEDGYTF	TGTGCCAGCAGTTACACGTCCCGGGACACTGAAGATGGCTACACCTTC
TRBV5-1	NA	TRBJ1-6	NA	CASSYGGGSSSYNSPLHF	TGCGCCAGCAGCTATGGTGGGGGCTCCAGCTCCTATAATTCACCCCTCCACTTT